The 29 T cell receptor beta chains given below trace back to one sample, sequenced in a study of tissue T cells after allogeneic stem cell transplantation. Time point meaning: mouse harvest day 7 after allogeneic transplant. Mouse grafts combined 10^7 T-cell-depleted bone marrow cells with 10^6 splenic CD5+ T cells. Assay: immunoSEQ multiplex PCR; the TCRdb copy retains only in-frame clones and omits some. The sample lists about 4,200 clones; roughly half were seen once. The specimen sequenced was lymph node tissue. These receptors were collected from a female BALB/c mouse given C57BL/6 T cells with graft-versus-host disease after an allogeneic hematopoietic cell transplant.

Comments on this clone: The gene names given are mouse names. The read halts 1 residue ahead of the CDR3 end, with the missing end drawn from the germline J gene. The chain recombines TRBV26 with TRBJ1-3, with D possibly matching TRBD1 (6 bases). The CDR3 spans 14 residues. Germline V gene lookup returns CDR1 KGHPV and CDR2 FQNQEV (reference sequence). V was pared by 4 bases and J by 1 base, with 8 bases between. The sequenced CDR3 bases are TGTGCCAGCAGTCGAACAGGGTCTGGAAATACGCTCTAT. It is translated as CASSRTGSGNTLY. The complete CDR3 sequence is CASSRTGSGNTLYF.

This clone was found a few times. Genes and germline are mouse. The read is 1 residue too short to cover the CDR3 end, so that end is filled in from the germline J gene. The rearrangement joins TRBV3 to TRBJ2-7; D is tentatively TRBD1 or TRBD2 (6 bases each). Germline V gene sequence: CDR1 SNHLY, CDR2 FYNGKV (reference sequence). Trimming cost V 1 base and J 9 bases, with 13 bases left between them. The CDR3 consists of 13 residues. Partial CDR3 DNA: TGTGCCAGCAGCTTAGTTAGGGGGGAAGGACAGTAC. Its protein is CASSLVRGEGQY. The complete CDR3 reads CASSLVRGEGQYF.

For this clone: Mouse gene names and germline throughout. The read terminates 1 residue before the CDR3 end, so the remaining end is supplied by the germline J gene. The V gene is TRBV13-3, the J gene TRBJ2-4; D is undetermined. With 5 bases removed from V and 0 bases from J, the gap between germline ends came to 4 bases. The V gene's germline CDR1 is NNHDY and CDR2 SYVADS. The CDR3 length is 12 residues. CDR3 DNA, as far as it was read: TGTGCCAGCAGGCAGAGTCAAAACACCTTGTAC. Translating gives CASRQSQNTLY. The complete CDR3 reads CASRQSQNTLYF.

This clone is labeled large. The genes are named according to mouse. The DNA read from the CDR3 is TGTGCCAGCAGTCCGACTGGGGGGGCGCGGGAACAGTAC. It translates to CASSPTGGAREQY. The full CDR3 is CASSPTGGAREQYF. The V gene is TRBV14, the J gene TRBJ2-7; TRBD2 aligns across 12 bases. Sequencing ends 1 residue short of the CDR3 end; the germline J gene provides the rest. V dropped 4 bases and J dropped 7; count of bases not matched to a gene: 6. The CDR3 runs to 14 residues. In germline, CDR1 is SGHDT, CDR2 FRDEAV.

Points on this clone: The gene names here belong to mouse. The CDR3 goes on 1 residue after the read ends, and that part is filled in from the germline J gene. The chain is built from TRBV26 and TRBJ2-3; tentatively, D is TRBD1 or TRBD2 (5 bases each). Germline CDR1 is KGHPV and CDR2 is FQNQEV (reference sequence). The V and J ends lost 4 bases and 0 bases respectively, with 5 bases between them. The CDR3 has 13 residues. The chain's CDR3 is CASSRDSAETLYF. The sequenced CDR3 bases are TGTGCCAGCAGTCGGGACAGTGCAGAAACGCTGTAT.

The sample holds a few counts of this clone. Gene names and germline refer to mouse. CDR3 DNA, as far as it was read: TGTGCCAGCAGTCTAGCAGTCCTCTATGAACAGTAC. Protein product: CASSLAVLYEQY. The full CDR3 protein is CASSLAVLYEQYF. The rearrangement joins TRBV26 to TRBJ2-7, with unresolved D. The sequence runs out 1 residue before the end of the CDR3; the remainder is reconstructed from the germline J gene. V dropped 3 bases and J dropped 3 bases, with 9 bases sitting between them. The CDR3 spans 13 residues. The germline CDR1 and CDR2 sequences are KGHPV and FQNQEV (reference sequence).

The sample holds one count of this clone. The germline and genes are mouse ones. The CDR3 loop reads CASSQNSGNTLYF. The sequenced part of the CDR3 DNA is TGTGCCAGCAGTCAAAATTCTGGAAATACGCTCTAT. The chain couples TRBV26 to TRBJ1-3; D is uncertain. From the germline J gene comes the end of the CDR3, since the read stops 1 residue before it. The V end lost 4 bases, the J end lost 0 bases, and 4 bases lay between the germline ends. Per the germline V gene, CDR1 is KGHPV and CDR2 is FQNQEV (reference sequence). The CDR3 is 13 amino acids.

Note on this clone: Gene names refer to mouse genes. The CDR3 end lies 1 residue beyond the end of the read and is filled in from the germline J gene. The chain combines TRBV3 with TRBJ1-4; D unresolved. The CDR3 length is 14 residues. Germline loops: CDR1 SNHLY, CDR2 FYNGKV (reference sequence). Trimming pared 5 bases from V and 4 bases from J, leaving 11 bases between. The CDR3 DNA, read in part, is TGTGCCAGCAGCCAATTGACGGTCAACGAAAGATTATTT. It is translated as CASSQLTVNERLF. The complete CDR3 protein is CASSQLTVNERLFF.

This clone has more than one count but fewer than ten. Germline and genes here are mouse. The DNA ends 1 residue before the CDR3 does, and the rest of the CDR3 is filled in from the germline J gene. The chain is built from TRBV3 and TRBJ1-5; weak D call: TRBD1 (5 bases). This CDR3 has 14 residues. Germline V gene sequence: CDR1 SNHLY, CDR2 FYNGKV (reference sequence). Trimming stripped 2 bases from V and 1 base from J, with 6 bases between. The CDR3 region is CASSLNRNNQAPLF. CDR3 bases read: TGTGCCAGCAGCTTAAACAGGAACAACCAGGCTCCGCTT.

Comments on this clone: The listed genes are named as in mouse. The sequence runs out 1 residue before the end of the CDR3; the remainder is reconstructed from the germline J gene. The chain uses TRBV16 and TRBJ1-1, with a possible D match to TRBD1 (5 bases). Germline V CDR1 and CDR2: SGHSA, FRNQAP. Trimming stripped 4 bases from V and 1 base from J, with 7 bases between. This CDR3 comprises 13 residues. CDR3 protein: CASSSQGNTEVFF. The covered CDR3 bases are TGTGCAAGCAGCTCCCAGGGAAACACAGAAGTCTTC.

This clone showed up just a few times. Gene names and germline refer to mouse. The sequenced fragment ends 1 residue before the CDR3 boundary, so the rest is inferred from the germline J gene. The chain combines TRBV19 with TRBJ2-1, with 9 positions matching TRBD2. J was trimmed by 1 base and V by 1 base; bases with no gene match: 0. The CDR3 totals 15 residues. The germline V gene encodes CDR1 FNHDT and CDR2 SITEND (reference sequence). The DNA read from the CDR3 is TGTGCCAGCAGTATAACTGGGGGGAACTATGCTGAGCAGTTC. Translating gives CASSITGGNYAEQF. The full CDR3 reads CASSITGGNYAEQFF.

Worth noting for this clone: Mouse germline and gene names are used. This CDR3 is CASGEWSQNTLYF. The DNA read from the CDR3 is TGTGCCAGCGGTGAATGGAGTCAAAACACCTTGTAC. The J gene is TRBJ2-4, the V gene TRBV13-2; D ambiguous. The read terminates 1 residue before the CDR3 end, so the remaining end is supplied by the germline J gene. V lost 2 bases to trimming and J lost 0 bases, with 4 bases between them. Germline assignment: CDR1 NNHNN and CDR2 SYGAGS (reference sequence). This CDR3 has 13 residues.

Details on this clone: Mouse gene names and germline throughout. The CDR3 sequence: CASSQDRGGGDTQYF. The DNA read from the CDR3 is TGTGCCAGCAGCCAAGATAGGGGGGGAGGGGACACCCAGTAC. This chain uses TRBV5 with TRBJ2-5; maybe TRBD2 (7 bases). The DNA ends 1 residue before the CDR3 does, and the rest of the CDR3 is filled in from the germline J gene. The germline V and J ends were trimmed by 0 bases and 6 bases, with 13 bases remaining between them. The CDR3 extends over 15 amino acids. CDR1 and CDR2 (germline): LGHNA, YNLKQL (reference sequence).

This clone was seen a handful of times. Each gene name is a mouse one. The read terminates 1 residue before the CDR3 end, so the remaining end is supplied by the germline J gene. The J gene is TRBJ2-7, the V gene TRBV26, with no clear D. Germline V CDR1 and CDR2: KGHPV, FQNQEV (reference sequence). Between the trimmed V and J ends, which lost 6 bases and 3 bases, there was a span of 9 bases. The CDR3 covers 12 residues. The CDR3 loop reads CASSQQSYEQYF. CDR3 bases read: TGTGCCAGCAGCCAACAAAGCTATGAACAGTAC.

About this clone itself: The gene names here belong to mouse. The CDR3 extends 1 residue past the end of the read, so its final part is completed from the germline J gene. This chain links TRBV23 with TRBJ2-5; the table calls TRBD2, which could not be checked here. This CDR3 comprises 13 residues. The germline CDR1 and CDR2 sequences are KGHTA and FQNQQP. The CDR3 is CSSSLGGQDTQYF. The sequenced part of the CDR3 DNA is TGCTCCAGCAGTCTTGGGGGGCAAGACACCCAGTAC.

This clone was seen a few times. Here the gene names and germline are mouse. With the read ending 1 residue before the CDR3 end, the germline J gene is used to fill in that end. This chain links TRBV1 with TRBJ1-5, with 7 positions matching TRBD1. Germline loops: CDR1 NSQYPW, CDR2 LRSPGD (reference sequence). This CDR3 contains 15 residues. The junction had 2 bases not matched to a gene; V was cut back by 3 bases and J by 0 bases. The CDR3 bases that were read are TGCACCTGCAGTGCGTGGACAGGTAACAACCAGGCTCCGCTT. It translates to CTCSAWTGNNQAPL. The complete CDR3 protein is CTCSAWTGNNQAPLF.

As regards this clone: Mouse names are used for the genes. Additional DNA sequences in this sample encode the identical CDR3. CDR3 loop: CASSLENTEVFF. The CDR3 DNA, read in part, is TGTGCCAGCTCTCTCGAAAACACAGAAGTCTTC. The chain recombines TRBV12-1 with TRBJ1-1; D is undetermined. The CDR3 end is not reached by the read, which stops 1 residue before it; the germline J gene fills it in. Trimming took off 0 bases at V and 1 base at J, with 2 bases between the two ends. The CDR3 extends over 12 amino acids. The V gene's germline CDR1 is SGHSN and CDR2 HYEKVE.

A note on this clone: Gene names are mouse gene names. Read coverage stops 1 residue before the CDR3 terminus; the germline J gene supplies the remainder. The chain couples TRBV12-2 to TRBJ2-3, with 10 bases that match TRBD2. CDR1 is SGHLS and CDR2 is HYDKME in the germline V gene. Trimming removed 2 bases from V and 2 bases from J; junction bases left unmatched: 6. The CDR3 runs to 16 residues. The sequenced CDR3 bases are TGTGCCAGCTCTCCGGACTGGGGGTCTGTTGCAGAAACGCTGTAT. Translation gives CASSPDWGSVAETLY. The full CDR3 is CASSPDWGSVAETLYF.

This clone came up a few times. All gene names here are mouse names. The CDR3 end is not reached by the read, which stops 1 residue before it; the germline J gene fills it in. This specimen includes other DNA sequences encoding the same CDR3. The rearrangement joins TRBV26 to TRBJ2-7, with D unclear. The CDR3 extends over 11 amino acids. Trimming shortened V by 4 bases and J by 4 bases, and 5 bases separated the two germline ends. Germline values: CDR1 KGHPV, CDR2 FQNQEV (reference sequence). The part of the CDR3 DNA that was read is TGTGCCAGCAGTCCGCAATATGAACAGTAC. It is translated as CASSPQYEQY. The whole CDR3 sequence is CASSPQYEQYF.

Notes on this clone: Gene names follow the mouse nomenclature. The read falls 1 residue short of the CDR3 end, and the missing part is taken from the germline J gene. V usage is TRBV4 and J usage is TRBJ1-1, with TRBD1 identical over 9 bases. V trimming: 5 bases; J trimming: 0 bases; junction bases outside the gene matches: 4. The CDR3 totals 15 residues. Germline CDR1 is LGHDT and CDR2 is YNNKQL (reference sequence). Incomplete CDR3 DNA: TGTGCCAGCAGCGCCAGACAGGGGGCAAACACAGAAGTCTTC. It translates to CASSARQGANTEVF. In full, the CDR3 reads CASSARQGANTEVFF.

Of note for this clone: Any gene name here is a mouse gene name. The CDR3 extends 1 residue past the end of the read, so its final part is completed from the germline J gene. V usage is TRBV26 and J usage is TRBJ2-5; 9 positions match TRBD1. CDR1 KGHPV and CDR2 FQNQEV come from the germline V gene (reference sequence). CDR3 size: 14 residues. V lost 6 bases, J lost 5 bases, and 6 bases stayed unmatched. The CDR3 loop reads CASSLQGARDTQYF. The CDR3 DNA, read in part, is TGTGCCAGCAGCCTACAGGGGGCGCGAGACACCCAGTAC.

This clone has only a few counts. Gene names follow the mouse nomenclature. The missing CDR3 end, 1 residue past where the read stops, is filled in from the germline J gene. The rearrangement links TRBV23 to TRBJ2-7; no check of the table's D call, TRBD1, against the DNA was made. CDR3 length: 14 amino acids. Germline assignment: CDR1 KGHTA and CDR2 FQNQQP. CDR3 DNA, as far as it was read: TGCTCCAGCAGTCCCGGACAGAGCTCCTATGAACAGTAC. It translates to CSSSPGQSSYEQY. The full CDR3 protein is CSSSPGQSSYEQYF.

This clone occurred a few times. These gene names are mouse names. The CDR3 end lies 1 residue beyond the end of the read and is filled in from the germline J gene. The V and J genes are TRBV26 and TRBJ2-7; TRBD1 is a possible D gene (6 bases). Per the germline V gene, CDR1 is KGHPV and CDR2 is FQNQEV (reference sequence). The CDR3 has 12 residues. V gave up 4 bases and J gave up 7 bases, with 11 bases separating them. CDR3 DNA (partial): TGTGCCAGCAGTCGCAACAGGGACGAACAGTAC. Its translation: CASSRNRDEQY. The full CDR3 protein is CASSRNRDEQYF.

This clone was picked up a small number of times. Mouse gene names apply. The CDR3 extends 1 residue past the end of the read, so its final part is completed from the germline J gene. At the DNA level, this CDR3 is encoded by other sequences in the same sample as well. The chain uses TRBV26 and TRBJ1-6, with D perhaps matching TRBD1 (5 bases). TRBJ1-6 is an open reading frame whose function is uncertain. The V gene's germline CDR1 is KGHPV and CDR2 FQNQEV (reference sequence). V was shortened by 4 bases and J by 4 bases, with 8 bases between the two germline ends. This CDR3 contains 14 residues. CDR3 amino acids: CASSPGQYNSPLYF. Partial CDR3 DNA: TGTGCCAGCAGTCCCGGACAATATAATTCGCCCCTCTAC.

Notes on this clone: The gene symbols are mouse symbols. Read sequence stops 1 residue before the CDR3 end, and the germline J gene provides the missing end. The chain recombines TRBV24 with TRBJ2-7, with 11 nucleotides matching TRBD2. This CDR3 comprises 14 residues. Trimming took 3 bases from V and 5 from J; bases not matched to a gene: 3. CDR1 KGHTA and CDR2 FRNEEI come from the germline V gene. This chain's CDR3 is CASSLPGLGDEQYF. Partial CDR3 DNA: TGTGCCAGCAGTCTCCCGGGACTGGGGGATGAACAGTAC.

As concerns this clone: The genes are named according to mouse. The read comes to an end 1 residue before the CDR3 does, leaving the germline J gene to fill in the end. This chain links TRBV5 with TRBJ1-5; no clear D. In germline, CDR1 is LGHNA, CDR2 YNLKQL (reference sequence). The CDR3 covers 13 residues. V dropped 3 bases and J dropped 1 base, with 4 bases sitting between them. The CDR3 bases that were read are TGTGCCAGCAGCCAGGCAAACAACCAGGCTCCGCTT. It yields the protein CASSQANNQAPL. The complete CDR3 reads CASSQANNQAPLF.

Concerning this clone itself: Mouse gene names and germline throughout. The read finishes 1 residue shy of the CDR3 end, and the germline J gene is used to complete it. J is TRBJ2-7 and V is TRBV15; the D is unclear. V was pared by 6 bases and J by 3 bases, with 6 bases between. This CDR3 contains 11 residues. From germline, CDR1 is SGHND and CDR2 FRSKSL. The sequenced CDR3 bases are TGTGCCAGCAGACAGTTCTATGAACAGTAC. It yields the protein CASRQFYEQY. The full CDR3 protein is CASRQFYEQYF.

As for this clone: Gene names follow the mouse nomenclature. The DNA ends 1 residue before the CDR3 does, and the rest of the CDR3 is filled in from the germline J gene. The rearrangement joins TRBV26 to TRBJ1-3; tentatively, D is TRBD1 (5 bases). The CDR3 runs to 14 residues. The V gene lost 6 bases and the J gene lost 0 bases, with 9 bases spanning the gap. Germline V gene sequence: CDR1 KGHPV, CDR2 FQNQEV (reference sequence). The CDR3 sequence is CASSGHLSGNTLYF. CDR3 bases read: TGTGCCAGCAGCGGACACCTTTCTGGAAATACGCTCTAT.

This clone was counted between two and nine times. The genes are named according to mouse. The read falls 1 residue short of the CDR3 end, and the missing part is taken from the germline J gene. This rearrangement joins TRBV19 to TRBJ2-4; 11 bases are a match to TRBD1. CDR3 length equals 16 residues. Per germline, CDR1 FNHDT and CDR2 SITEND (reference sequence). With V trimmed by 2 bases and J by 5 bases, 7 bases remained unmatched. Partial CDR3 DNA: TGTGCCAGCAGTATTGGGACAGGGGGAAGGGGAAACACCTTGTAC. Its translation: CASSIGTGGRGNTLY. The complete CDR3 reads CASSIGTGGRGNTLYF.